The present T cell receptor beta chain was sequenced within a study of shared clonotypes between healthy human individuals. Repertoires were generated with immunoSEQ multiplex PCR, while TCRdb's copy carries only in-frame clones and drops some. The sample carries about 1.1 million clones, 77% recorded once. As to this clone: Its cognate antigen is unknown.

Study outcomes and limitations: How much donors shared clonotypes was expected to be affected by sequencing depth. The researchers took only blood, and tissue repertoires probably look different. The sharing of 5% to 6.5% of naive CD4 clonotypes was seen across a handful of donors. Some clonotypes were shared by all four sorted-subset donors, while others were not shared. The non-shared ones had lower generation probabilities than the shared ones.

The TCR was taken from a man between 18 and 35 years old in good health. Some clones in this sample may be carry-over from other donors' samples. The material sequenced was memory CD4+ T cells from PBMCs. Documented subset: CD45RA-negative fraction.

CDR3 bases: TGCGCCAGCAGCTTGGCCTTACTAGCTTTCGAAGAGACCCAGTACTTC. Translated, it gives CASSLALLAFEETQYF. The chain is built from TRBV5-1 and TRBJ2-5; a possible D gene is TRBD2 (6 bases). The length of the CDR3 is 16 residues. V lost 0 bases, J lost 3 bases, and 15 bases lay in between. Germline V gives CDR1 SGHRS, CDR2 YFSETQ.